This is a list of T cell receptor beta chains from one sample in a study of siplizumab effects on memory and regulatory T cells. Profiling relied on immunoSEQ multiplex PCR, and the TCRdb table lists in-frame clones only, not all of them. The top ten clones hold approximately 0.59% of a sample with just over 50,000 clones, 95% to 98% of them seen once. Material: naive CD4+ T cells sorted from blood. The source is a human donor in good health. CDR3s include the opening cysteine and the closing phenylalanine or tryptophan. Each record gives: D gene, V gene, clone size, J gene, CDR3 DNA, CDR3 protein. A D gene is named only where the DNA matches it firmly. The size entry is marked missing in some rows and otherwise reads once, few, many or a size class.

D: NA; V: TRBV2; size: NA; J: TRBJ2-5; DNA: TGTGCCAGCAGTGTAGAACGACTCAGCCAAGAGACCCAGTACTTC; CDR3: CASSVERLSQETQYF
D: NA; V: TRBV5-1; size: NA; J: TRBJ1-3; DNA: TGCGCCAGCAGACTTTCTTTGACAGTCAGCTCTGGAAACACCATATATTTT; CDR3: CASRLSLTVSSGNTIYF
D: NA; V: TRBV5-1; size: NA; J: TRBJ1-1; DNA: TGCGCCAGCAGCGCGGACAGCCGGCTCACTGAAGCTTTCTTT; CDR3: CASSADSRLTEAFF
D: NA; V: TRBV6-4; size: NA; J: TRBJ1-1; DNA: TGTGCCAGCAGCCCCTTAGGGGATCCGAACACTGAAGCTTTCTTT; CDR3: CASSPLGDPNTEAFF
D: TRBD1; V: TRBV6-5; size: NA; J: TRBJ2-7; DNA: TGTGCCAGCAGTAAACAGGGGACCTACGAGCAGTACTTC; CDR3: CASSKQGTYEQYF
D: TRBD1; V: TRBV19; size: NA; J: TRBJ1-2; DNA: TGTGCCAGTGGGGACAGCGTCCGGCGGGGAGGCTACACCTTC; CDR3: CASGDSVRRGGYTF
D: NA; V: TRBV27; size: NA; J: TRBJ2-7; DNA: TGTGCCAGCAGTCCCCTCTTTACTCACACTTCCGAGCAGTACTTC; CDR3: CASSPLFTHTSEQYF
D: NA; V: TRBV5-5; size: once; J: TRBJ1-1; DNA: TGTGCCAGCAGCCCCAGGGGACACGGTATGAACACTGAAGCTTTCTTT; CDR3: CASSPRGHGMNTEAFF
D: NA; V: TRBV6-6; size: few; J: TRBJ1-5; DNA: TGTGCCAGCAGTTACAGGGGCAATCAGCCCCAGCATTTT; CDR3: CASSYRGNQPQHF
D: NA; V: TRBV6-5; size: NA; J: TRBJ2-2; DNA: TGTGCCAGCACCAGGATCGGGAACACCGGGGAGCTGTTTTTT; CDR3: CASTRIGNTGELFF
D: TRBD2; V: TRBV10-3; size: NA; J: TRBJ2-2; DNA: TGTGCCATCAGTGAGTCAGAGTCGGGGGGCACCGGGGAGCTGTTTTTT; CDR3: CAISESESGGTGELFF
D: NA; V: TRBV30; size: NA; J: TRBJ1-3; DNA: TGTGCCTGGGAAAACTCTGGAAACACCATATATTTT; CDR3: CAWENSGNTIYF
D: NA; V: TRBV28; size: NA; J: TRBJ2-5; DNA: TGTGCCAGCAGTTCCCGCCGGGAGAGAGAGACCCAGTACTTC; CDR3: CASSSRRERETQYF
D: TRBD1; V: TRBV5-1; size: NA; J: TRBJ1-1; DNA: TGCGCCAGCAGCTCACGAACAGGGGGCTATACTGAAGCTTTCTTT; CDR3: CASSSRTGGYTEAFF
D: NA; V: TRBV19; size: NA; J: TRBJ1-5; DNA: TGTGCCAGTAGTACGCAGGGTAGTTCAGGTCGACAGCCCCAGCATTTT; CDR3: CASSTQGSSGRQPQHF
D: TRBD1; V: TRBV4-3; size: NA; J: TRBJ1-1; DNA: TGCGCCAGCAGCCAAGCGGGCCAGGGGGCGACGGGAGTTGAAGCTTTCTTT; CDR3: CASSQAGQGATGVEAFF
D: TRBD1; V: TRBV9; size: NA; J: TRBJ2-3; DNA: TGTGCCAGCAGCGTGGGGGGGACAGGGGCCGATACGCAGTATTTT; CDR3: CASSVGGTGADTQYF
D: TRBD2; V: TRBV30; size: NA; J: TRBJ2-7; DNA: TGTGCCTGCGACTCGGCTAGCGGACTCTACGAGCAGTACTTC; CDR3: CACDSASGLYEQYF
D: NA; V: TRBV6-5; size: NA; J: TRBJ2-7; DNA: TGTGCCAGCAGTTTCACAGGCTACGAGCAGTACTTC; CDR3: CASSFTGYEQYF
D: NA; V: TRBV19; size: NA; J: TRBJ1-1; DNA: TGTGCCAGTATACACCGCACAGGGAGAAACACTGAAGCTTTCTTT; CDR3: CASIHRTGRNTEAFF
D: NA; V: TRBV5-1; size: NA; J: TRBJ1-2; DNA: TGCGCCAGCAGCTATGGAGCTTATGGCTACACCTTC; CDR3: CASSYGAYGYTF
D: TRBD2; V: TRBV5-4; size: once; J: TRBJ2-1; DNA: TGTGCCAGCAGCTTGAGCCCCGGGACTAGCGGGACTGAGCAGTTCTTC; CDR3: CASSLSPGTSGTEQFF
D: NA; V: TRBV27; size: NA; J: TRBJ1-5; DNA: TGTGCCAGCAGTTTATCCTGGACCGGGAGGCAGCCCCAGCATTTT; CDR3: CASSLSWTGRQPQHF
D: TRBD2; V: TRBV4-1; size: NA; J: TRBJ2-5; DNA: TGCGCCAGCAGCCAAATGGGTAGCGGGAGAAAAGAGACCCAGTACTTC; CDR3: CASSQMGSGRKETQYF
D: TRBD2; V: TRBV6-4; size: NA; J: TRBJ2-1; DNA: TGTGCCAGCAGAAGGATAGCGGGAGGGTACAATGAGCAGTTCTTC; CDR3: CASRRIAGGYNEQFF
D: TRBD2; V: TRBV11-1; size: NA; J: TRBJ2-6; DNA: TGTGCCAGCAGTGGTTCAGCGGGAGAATCTGGGGCCAACGTCCTGACTTTC; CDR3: CASSGSAGESGANVLTF
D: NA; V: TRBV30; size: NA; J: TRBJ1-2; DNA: TGTGCCTGGAGTCTGGATAGGAGTGGCTACACCTTC; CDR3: CAWSLDRSGYTF
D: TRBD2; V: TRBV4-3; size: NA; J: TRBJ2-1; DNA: TGCGCCAGCAGCCAATTAGCGGGAGCCAACAATGAGCAGTTCTTC; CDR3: CASSQLAGANNEQFF
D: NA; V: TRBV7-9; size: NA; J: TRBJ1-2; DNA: TGTGCCAGCAGCCCCAGCATACTCTATGGCTACACCTTC; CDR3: CASSPSILYGYTF
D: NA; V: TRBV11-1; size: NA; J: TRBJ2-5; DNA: TGTGCCAGCAGCTTAGCGGGGACCCGTCGGGAGACCCAGTACTTC; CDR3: CASSLAGTRRETQYF
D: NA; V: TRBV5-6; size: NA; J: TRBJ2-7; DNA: TGTGCCAGCAGCCACCGGGAGTCTGGGTACGAGCAGTACTTC; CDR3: CASSHRESGYEQYF
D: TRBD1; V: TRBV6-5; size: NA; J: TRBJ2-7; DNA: TGTGCCAGCAGTTACGACTGGACAGGGACAGACGAGCAGTACTTC; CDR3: CASSYDWTGTDEQYF
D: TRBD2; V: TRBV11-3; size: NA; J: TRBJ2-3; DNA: TGTGCCAGCAGCTTAGGAGCTAGCGGGAGTACAGATACGCAGTATTTT; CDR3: CASSLGASGSTDTQYF
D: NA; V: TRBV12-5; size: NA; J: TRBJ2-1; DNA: TGTGCTAGTGGTTCGTACAATGAGCAGTTCTTC; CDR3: CASGSYNEQFF
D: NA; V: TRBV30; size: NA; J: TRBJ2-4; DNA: TGTGCCTGGGGGACCCACGCTATAGTAGCCAAAAACATTCAGTACTTC; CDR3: CAWGTHAIVAKNIQYF
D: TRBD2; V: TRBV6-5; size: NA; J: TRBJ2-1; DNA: TGTGCCAGCAGGCGGACTAGTATAAATGAGCAGTTCTTC; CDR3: CASRRTSINEQFF
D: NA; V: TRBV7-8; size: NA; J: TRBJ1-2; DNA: TGTGCCAGCAGCTTAAGTCCGGAAAGCTATGGCTACACCTTC; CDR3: CASSLSPESYGYTF
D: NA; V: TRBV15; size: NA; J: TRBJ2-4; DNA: TGTGCCACCAGTTTAGGACTAAACATTCAGTACTTC; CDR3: CATSLGLNIQYF
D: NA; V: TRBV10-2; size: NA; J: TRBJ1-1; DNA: TGCGCCAGCAGTGGCTGGGGGGCGAACACTGAAGCTTTCTTT; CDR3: CASSGWGANTEAFF
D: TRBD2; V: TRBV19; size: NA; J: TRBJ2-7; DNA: TGTGCCAGTAGTATAGCGGATAGCGGGAGGCCCAAGCAGTACTTC; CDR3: CASSIADSGRPKQYF